One sample yielded the 32 T cell receptor beta chains listed below, sequenced in a study of T cell responses to AZD1222 COVID-19 vaccine. Profiling relied on immunoSEQ multiplex PCR, and the TCRdb table lists in-frame clones only, not all of them. The sample shows roughly 140,000 clones, more than 75% of them seen only once. The sample consisted of peripheral blood, taken 28 days after the second AZD1222 dose. The origin of the receptors is an adult who received the AZD1222 COVID-19 vaccine.

The rearrangement uses TRBV7-3 and TRBJ2-7, with 7 bases lining up with TRBD2. J lost 7 bases, V lost 5 bases, and 11 bases had no gene match. This CDR3 comprises 14 residues. Germline values: CDR1 SGHTA, CDR2 FQGTGA. The DNA for the CDR3 is TGTGCCAGCAGCAGCGGCGGGAGAGCATCAGAGCAGTACTTC. It encodes CASSSGGRASEQYF.

This clone was observed once. The chain has TRBV7-3 and TRBJ2-2; the D gene is possibly TRBD1 (6 bases). Germline-derived CDR1 and CDR2 are SGHTA and FQGTGA. The CDR3 extends over 15 amino acids. V dropped 3 bases and J dropped 1 base, with 9 bases sitting between them. The CDR3 sequence is CASSLGQGNTGELFF. Here the CDR3 DNA reads TGTGCCAGCAGCTTGGGACAAGGGAACACCGGGGAGCTGTTTTTT.

The genes are TRBV18 and TRBJ2-2; maybe TRBD2 (5 bases). Germline CDR1 and CDR2: KGHSH and LQKENI. The V gene lost 4 bases and the J gene lost 5 bases, with 11 bases spanning the gap. CDR3 length: 14 amino acids. The chain's CDR3 is CASSRETATGELFF. The CDR3, as DNA: TGTGCCAGCTCACGGGAGACTGCAACCGGGGAGCTGTTTTTT.

The chain joins TRBV5-6 to TRBJ2-7; D is possibly TRBD2 (7 bases). Per germline, CDR1 SGHDT and CDR2 YYEEEE. This CDR3 spans 12 amino acids. With 6 bases removed from V and 6 bases from J, the gap between germline ends came to 13 bases. This chain's CDR3 is CASTRGGSEQYF. In nucleotides, the CDR3 is TGTGCCAGCACCAGGGGCGGGAGCGAGCAGTACTTC.

V is TRBV29-1 and J is TRBJ1-5, with unresolved D. The V gene lost 5 bases and the J gene lost 0 bases, with 11 bases spanning the gap. This CDR3 region has 14 residues. Germline CDR1 reads SQVTM; CDR2 reads ANQGSEA. CDR3 bases: TGCAGCGTTTTCCTCCGGGGTAGCAATCAGCCCCAGCATTTT. It translates to CSVFLRGSNQPQHF.

Here the CDR3 reads CASSLAAGIVNTEAFF. In nucleotides, the CDR3 is TGTGCCAGCAGCTTAGCGGCAGGAATCGTGAACACTGAAGCTTTCTTT. This chain uses TRBV7-9 with TRBJ1-1; D is undetermined. This CDR3 spans 16 amino acids. Germline values: CDR1 SEHNR, CDR2 FQNEAQ (reference sequence). The V gene lost 0 bases and the J gene lost 0 bases, with 11 bases spanning the gap.

This clone was counted between two and nine times. V and J are TRBV19 and TRBJ1-1; D not resolved. V lost 5 bases, J lost 7 bases, and 20 bases lay in between. The CDR3 consists of 15 residues. Germline values: CDR1 LNHDA, CDR2 SQIVND (reference sequence). The CDR3 DNA sequence: TGTGCCAGTAGTGTAGGAAAAACGGATGGTAATGAAGCTTTCTTT. Translated: CASSVGKTDGNEAFF.

The chain couples TRBV6-5 to TRBJ1-2, with a tentative D call TRBD1 (5 bases). CDR3 length: 13 residues. Trimming removed 5 bases from V and 4 bases from J, with 11 bases in between. The germline V gene has CDR1 MNHEY and CDR2 SVGAGI. CDR3 sequence reads: CASSPDSLYGYTF. CDR3 bases: TGTGCCAGCAGTCCTGACAGTCTCTATGGCTACACCTTC.

This clone was observed many times. This sample includes further DNA sequences coding for the same CDR3. V and J are TRBV2 and TRBJ1-2; D is unclear. Germline CDR1 SNHLY, CDR2 FYNNEI. The CDR3 contains 13 residues. Trimming took 2 bases from V and 3 from J, leaving 7 bases between them. The CDR3 sequence is CASSERSDYGYTF. Written as DNA, the CDR3 is TGTGCCAGCAGTGAAAGGTCCGACTATGGCTACACCTTC.

The rearrangement links TRBV5-1 to TRBJ1-2, with 8 positions matching TRBD1. The CDR3 runs to 16 residues. Germline CDR1 reads SGHRS; CDR2 reads YFSETQ. The V segment lost 3 bases and the J segment 4 bases; nucleotides outside the gene matches: 11. CDR3 coding DNA: TGCGCCAGCAGCTCCCAACCGGGACAGGCAACCTATGGCTACACCTTC. Its translation: CASSSQPGQATYGYTF.

The rearrangement links TRBV29-1 to TRBJ2-1; D gene uncertain. The CDR3 is 15 residues long. Trimming removed 2 bases at V and 7 bases at J, with 18 bases between. Germline V gives CDR1 SQVTM, CDR2 ANQGSEA. In DNA form, the CDR3 reads TGCAGCGTTGAATCGTCAGGACGTCTGGAGAATGAGCAGTTCTTC. This gives the protein CSVESSGRLENEQFF.

The chain combines TRBV18 with TRBJ2-5, with D possibly TRBD2 on 6 matching bases. The length of the CDR3 is 17 residues. Trimming shortened V by 1 base and J by 1 base, and 16 bases separated the two germline ends. CDR1 KGHSH and CDR2 LQKENI come from the germline V gene. The CDR3 loop is CASSPLGISSGQETQYF. In DNA form, the CDR3 reads TGTGCCAGCTCACCACTCGGGATTAGTAGCGGCCAAGAGACCCAGTACTTC.

The chain uses TRBV2 and TRBJ1-2, with D possibly matching TRBD1 (5 bases). This CDR3 has 13 residues. The germline gives CDR1 SNHLY, CDR2 FYNNEI. The V gene lost 3 bases and the J gene lost 1 base, with 6 bases spanning the gap. The CDR3 coding sequence is TGTGCCAGCAGTGAGGGGCTTAACTATGGCTACACCTTC. As protein: CASSEGLNYGYTF.

This clone was seen a single time. The rearrangement joins TRBV19 to TRBJ1-4; 10 bases align to TRBD1. The CDR3 is made up of 16 amino acids. Unmatched junction bases numbered 4, after V lost 5 bases and J lost 1 base. Germline V lookup: CDR1 LNHDA, CDR2 SQIVND (reference sequence). CDR3 nucleotide sequence: TGTGCCAGTAGTCCGGGGGACAGGGGAACTAATGAAAAACTGTTTTTT. Translation gives CASSPGDRGTNEKLFF.

The rearrangement joins TRBV7-9 to TRBJ1-6; D is undetermined. This CDR3 comprises 14 residues. V gave up 1 base and J gave up 7 bases, with 8 bases separating them. CDR1 is SEHNR, CDR2 FQNEAQ, per germline (reference sequence). CDR3 sequence: CASSLVHGNSPLHF. The CDR3 bases are TGTGCCAGCAGCTTAGTCCACGGGAATTCACCCCTCCACTTT.

The table lists this clone with a count of one. V is TRBV11-3 and J is TRBJ2-3, with 9 positions matching TRBD2. This CDR3 comprises 12 residues. Germline V gene lookup returns CDR1 SGHNT and CDR2 YENEEA. V shed 1 base, J shed 14 bases, and the junction held 4 bases outside the gene matches. This CDR3 is CASSLVSGRLYF. The CDR3 bases are TGTGCCAGCAGCTTAGTAAGCGGGAGGCTGTATTTT.

In this sample, this clone turned up once. This chain uses TRBV28 with TRBJ1-2; possible D gene TRBD1, 6 bases. CDR3 length equals 13 residues. Per germline, CDR1 MDHEN and CDR2 SYDVKM. V was cut by 9 bases and J by 8 bases, with 19 bases left in between. The CDR3 DNA is TGTGCCAGTGCTATGGGGGGCGCAGGAGGCTACACCTTC. This encodes CASAMGGAGGYTF.

The CDR3 sequence is CASSPAGNEQYF. The CDR3 DNA reads as TGTGCCAGCAGTCCCGCGGGGAACGAGCAGTACTTC. The V and J genes are TRBV6-2 or TRBV6-3 and TRBJ2-7; a possible D gene is TRBD2 (6 bases). Deletions cut 5 bases from V and 5 bases from J, with 10 bases between. This CDR3 comprises 12 residues. The germline gives CDR1 MNHEY, CDR2 SVGEGT.

V is TRBV29-1 and J is TRBJ1-2, with 12 bases identical to TRBD1. V gave up 2 bases and J gave up 3 bases; unmatched junction bases: 7. This CDR3 spans 16 amino acids. The germline V gene has CDR1 SQVTM and CDR2 ANQGSEA. CDR3 sequence: CSVESGTGGSDYGYTF. CDR3 sequence (DNA): TGCAGCGTTGAATCTGGGACAGGGGGCTCTGACTATGGCTACACCTTC. Full variable domain (missing parts from reference TRBV29-1 and TRBJ1-2): SAVISQKPSRDICQRGTSLTIQCQVDSQVTMMFWYRQQPGQSLTLIATANQGSEATYESGFVIDKFPISRPNLTFSTLTVSNMSPEDSSIYLCSVESGTGGSDYGYTFGSGTRLTVV.

J is TRBJ2-2 and V is TRBV14; D possibly uses TRBD1 or TRBD2 (5 bases each). Per germline, CDR1 SGHDN and CDR2 FVKESK. The CDR3 loop spans 13 amino acids. V dropped 4 bases and J dropped 4 bases, with 7 bases sitting between them. The CDR3 region is CASSPRGTGELFF. Here the CDR3 DNA reads TGTGCCAGCAGCCCGAGGGGCACCGGGGAGCTGTTTTTT.

The J gene is TRBJ2-1, the V gene TRBV5-1; 7 positions match TRBD1. Germline V gene sequence: CDR1 SGHRS, CDR2 YFSETQ. V shed 2 bases and J 6 bases; nucleotides not matched to a gene: 2. The CDR3 is 13 residues long. DNA for the CDR3: TGCGCCAGCAGCTTAGGACAGGTCAATGAGCAGTTCTTC. Translated, it gives CASSLGQVNEQFF.

This sequence joins TRBV11-3 and TRBJ2-7; D may be TRBD1 (6 bases). The CDR3 length is 14 residues. Trimming removed 4 bases from V and 7 bases from J, with 17 bases in between. Germline-derived CDR1 and CDR2 are SGHNT and YENEEA. In nucleotides, the CDR3 is TGTGCCAGCAGCTCAGGGGATGGGCTGAGTGAGCAGTACTTC. Its translation: CASSSGDGLSEQYF.

The rearrangement links TRBV12-3 or TRBV12-4 to TRBJ2-7; D might be TRBD2 (6 bases). Trimming shortened V by 5 bases and J by 9 bases, and 17 bases separated the two germline ends. This CDR3 is built from 13 residues. DNA of the CDR3: TGTGCCAGCAGTCCCCCGGGGGTTATTGGGCAGTACTTC. Amino acids: CASSPPGVIGQYF.

This clone has only one observation. In nucleotides, the CDR3 is TGTGCCAGCAGCCAAGATATAGGGGTTGGACAGCCCCAGCATTTT. It is translated as CASSQDIGVGQPQHF. This chain joins TRBV3-1 (or the pseudogene TRBV3-2) and TRBJ1-5, with a possible D match to TRBD1 (5 bases). The CDR3 sequence is 15 residues long. Trimming removed 0 bases from V and 7 bases from J, with 13 bases in between. Germline V gene data show CDR1 as LGHDT and CDR2 as YNNKEL (reference sequence).

This rearrangement joins TRBV11-2 to TRBJ2-7, with TRBD2 identical over 7 bases. The CDR3 is 15 residues long. V was clipped by 0 bases and J by 3 bases; unmatched bases: 5. CDR1 is SGHAT and CDR2 is FQNNGV in the germline V gene. The CDR3 DNA sequence: TGTGCCAGCAGCTTAGATCCGGGAGGCATCTACGAGCAGTACTTC. Amino acids: CASSLDPGGIYEQYF. The full variable domain, rest sourced from reference TRBV11-2 and TRBJ2-7, is EAGVAQSPRYKIIEKRQSVAFWCNPISGHATLYWYQQILGQGPKLLIQFQNNGVVDDSQLPKDRFSAERLKGVDSTLKIQPAKLEDSAVYLCASSLDPGGIYEQYFGPGTRLTVT.

This clone turned up a few times. The chain joins TRBV3-1 (or the pseudogene TRBV3-2) to TRBJ2-7; 8 positions match TRBD2. Trimming removed 3 bases from V and 6 bases from J; junction bases left unmatched: 4. The CDR3 runs 13 residues. CDR1 LGHDT and CDR2 YNNKEL come from the germline V gene (reference sequence). CDR3 bases: TGTGCCAGCAGCCACGGGAGGGGGGTCGAGCAGTACTTC. Translating it yields CASSHGRGVEQYF.

This chain links TRBV28 with TRBJ2-7; the match to TRBD2 covers 13 bases. The CDR3 has 15 amino acids. Germline V gene data show CDR1 as MDHEN and CDR2 as SYDVKM. V gave up 7 bases and J gave up 5 bases; unmatched junction bases: 8. The CDR3: CASTELAGGPDEQYF. Written as DNA, the CDR3 is TGTGCCAGCACCGAACTAGCGGGAGGGCCGGACGAGCAGTACTTC.

The chain joins TRBV7-9 to TRBJ1-4, with D perhaps TRBD1 (6 bases). Germline values: CDR1 SEHNR, CDR2 FQNEAQ (reference sequence). CDR3 size: 15 residues. Trimming took off 6 bases at V and 8 bases at J, with 19 bases between the two ends. CDR3 in amino acids: CASSLAAPRGEKLFF. CDR3 nucleotide sequence: TGTGCCAGCAGTTTGGCTGCTCCAAGGGGGGAAAAACTGTTTTTT.

This clone was picked up one time. The J gene is TRBJ1-3, the V gene TRBV6-2 or TRBV6-3; D not resolved. The CDR3 runs 14 residues. Germline CDR1 is MNHEY and CDR2 is SVGEGT. V dropped 0 bases and J dropped 0 bases, with 3 bases sitting between them. The CDR3 coding sequence is TGTGCCAGCAGTTACTCGTCCTCTGGAAACACCATATATTTT. This encodes CASSYSSSGNTIYF.

This chain joins TRBV7-2 and TRBJ1-1; TRBD1 matches 8 bases. CDR3 length: 14 residues. Germline CDR1 reads SGHTA; CDR2 reads FQGNSA. The V and J ends lost 3 bases and 7 bases, in that order; junction bases with no gene match: 7. The CDR3 DNA is TGTGCCAGCAGCTTGCGACAGGGGCCCGTTGAAGCTTTCTTT. Amino acid sequence: CASSLRQGPVEAFF.

This chain links TRBV3-1 (or the pseudogene TRBV3-2) with TRBJ2-7; D tentatively fits TRBD1 or TRBD2 (5 bases each). Trimming stripped 5 bases from V and 2 bases from J, with 13 bases between. CDR3 size: 14 residues. Germline V gene sequence: CDR1 LGHDT, CDR2 YNNKEL (reference sequence). This chain's CDR3 is CASSTGTGPYEQYF. DNA for the CDR3: TGTGCCAGCAGCACCGGGACCGGGCCCTACGAGCAGTACTTC.

V usage is TRBV5-4 and J usage is TRBJ2-3, with D possibly called TRBD1 or TRBD2 (5 bases each). The ends were cut back, 4 bases at V and 1 base at J, with 10 bases in the middle. CDR1 is SGHNT and CDR2 is YYREEE in the germline V gene (reference sequence). The CDR3 is 14 amino acids. The CDR3 here is CASSPGTRTDTQYF. The DNA of the CDR3 is TGTGCCAGCAGCCCCGGGACCCGCACAGATACGCAGTATTTT.